These T cell receptor beta chains were read from a single sample in a study of technical replicates of blood from a handful of donors. Sequencing was performed with immunoSEQ multiplex PCR; in TCRdb, only in-frame clones are kept and a portion is missing. The sample records about 75,000 clones, around 97% being singletons. Sequencing used T cells isolated from PBMCs. The origin of the receptors is a human donor in good health. Each CDR3 is given with its conserved first and last residue. The D gene is left open where the match is weak. The size field is filled for only some rows; it gives once, few, many or a size class.

d_gene | j_gene | v_gene | abundance | CDR3nt | CDR3aa
TRBD2 | TRBJ2-4 | TRBV19 | - | TGTGCCAGTATCGATAGCGGGCTAGCCAAAAACATTCAGTACTTC | CASIDSGLAKNIQYF
TRBD2 | TRBJ2-7 | TRBV5-1 | few | TGCGCCAGCCAGACTAGCGGGAGTCAGAGCGAGCAGTACTTC | CASQTSGSQSEQYF
TRBD2 | TRBJ2-7 | TRBV7-3 | - | TGTGCCAGCAGCTTAGGTCCTAGCGGGAGAACCTACGAGCAGTACTTC | CASSLGPSGRTYEQYF
TRBD1 | TRBJ1-3 | TRBV29-1 | - | TGCAGCGTTGAAGGCAGGGGGAATGGAAACACCATATATTTT | CSVEGRGNGNTIYF
- | TRBJ1-5 | TRBV30 | - | TGTGCCTGGAGTGCAGACTTGGGAGATCAGCCCCAGCATTTT | CAWSADLGDQPQHF
- | TRBJ1-5 | TRBV10-3 | - | TGTGCCACCACTCTGGGGGGGGTCGGGAGCAATCAGCCCCAGCATTTT | CATTLGGVGSNQPQHF
TRBD1 | TRBJ2-7 | TRBV6-5 | - | TGTGCCAGCAGTTACTCTGGGACAGGGACCTACGAGCAGTACTTC | CASSYSGTGTYEQYF
TRBD1 | TRBJ2-7 | TRBV10-1 | - | TGCGCCAGCAGTATGGGACAGTCCTACGAGCAGTACTTC | CASSMGQSYEQYF
- | TRBJ1-5 | TRBV7-7 | once | TGTGCCAGCAGCTACCAAACAGGGATTAATCAGCCCCAGCATTTT | CASSYQTGINQPQHF
- | TRBJ2-7 | TRBV6-6 | - | TGTGCCAGCAGTTACGCGGGGCCTACCTACGAGCAGTACTTC | CASSYAGPTYEQYF
TRBD2 | TRBJ2-3 | TRBV11-2 | - | TGTGCCAGCAAAATAGCGGGAGGCACAGATACGCAGTATTTT | CASKIAGGTDTQYF
TRBD1 | TRBJ1-5 | TRBV2 | - | TGTGCCAGCAGTCTTTACCGGGACAGGGGGCCTAATCAGCCCCAGCATTTT | CASSLYRDRGPNQPQHF
- | TRBJ1-1 | TRBV25-1 | - | TGTGCCAGCAGTGAAGGTCGAGGAGTGAACACTGAAGCTTTCTTT | CASSEGRGVNTEAFF
- | TRBJ2-2 | TRBV11-2 | - | TGTGCCAGCAGCTTAGGGCCAGCGGCGAACACCGGGGAGCTGTTTTTT | CASSLGPAANTGELFF
TRBD1 | TRBJ2-3 | TRBV5-1 | - | TGCGCCATCCCGGGACAGGGGAACACAGATACGCAGTATTTT | CAIPGQGNTDTQYF
- | TRBJ1-3 | TRBV5-1 | - | TGCGCCAGCAGCTTGGGGGGGCCCTCTGGAAACACCATATATTTT | CASSLGGPSGNTIYF
- | TRBJ1-5 | TRBV10-3 | once | TGTGCCATCAAGAGCACAGCGGATCAGCCCCAGCATTTT | CAIKSTADQPQHF
- | TRBJ2-1 | TRBV28 | - | TGTGCCAGCAGTCTTGCCTACAATGAGCAGTTCTTC | CASSLAYNEQFF
- | TRBJ2-7 | TRBV11-3 | once | TGTGCCAGCAGCTCAGTGTACGAGCAGTACTTC | CASSSVYEQYF
TRBD2 | TRBJ2-5 | TRBV5-6 | - | TGTGCCAGCAGCAAGCCGGGACTAGCGGGAGAGACCCAGTACTTC | CASSKPGLAGETQYF
- | TRBJ1-1 | TRBV27 | - | TGTGCCAGCAGTTTAGTGGGGGGGACTGAAGCTTTCTTT | CASSLVGGTEAFF
- | TRBJ2-7 | TRBV5-1 | - | TGCGCCAGCAGCCCCCCCCCTCTACTAAACTTTTACGCCTACGAGCAGTACTTC | CASSPPPLLNFYAYEQYF
TRBD1 | TRBJ2-1 | TRBV27 | - | TGTGCCAGCAGTTCCAAAAAGGACAGGGAGAATGAGCAGTTCTTC | CASSSKKDRENEQFF
- | TRBJ1-1 | TRBV28 | - | TGTGCCCTCTCCCCCGCGACAGCAAACACTGAAGCTTTCTTT | CALSPATANTEAFF
- | TRBJ2-4 | TRBV5-1 | - | TGCGCCAGCAGCTTGCCTTCTTCTGAGGCCAAAAACATTCAGTACTTC | CASSLPSSEAKNIQYF
TRBD1 | TRBJ1-4 | TRBV27 | once | TGTGCCAGCAGTCCCGGGACAGGAAAAGGGGAACTGTTTTTT | CASSPGTGKGELFF
TRBD2 | TRBJ2-7 | TRBV9 | - | TGTGCCAGCAGCCGCTTAGCGGGGACCTACGAGCAGTACTTC | CASSRLAGTYEQYF
- | TRBJ2-1 | TRBV2 | - | TGTGCCAGCCTAGTGGACAGAAACAATGAGCAGTTCTTC | CASLVDRNNEQFF
TRBD1 | TRBJ1-5 | TRBV4-1 | - | TGCGCCAGCAGCCAGCATCAGGGGGATCGGGGCAATCAGCCCCAGCATTTT | CASSQHQGDRGNQPQHF
- | TRBJ1-3 | TRBV6-1 | - | TGTGCCAGCACTAAGACGGCTAGCTCTGGAAACACCATATATTTT | CASTKTASSGNTIYF
- | TRBJ1-1 | TRBV14 | - | TGTGCCAGCAGCCAAGTAGACTTTTTGCTGTCTCCGAACACTGAAGCTTTCTTT | CASSQVDFLLSPNTEAFF
TRBD1 | TRBJ1-2 | TRBV29-1 | - | TGCAGCTCGCGGGACAGTCTTAACTATGGCTACACCTTC | CSSRDSLNYGYTF
- | TRBJ2-2 | TRBV25-1 | - | TGTGCCAGCAGTGAATCCTTACTTAACACCGGGGAGCTGTTTTTT | CASSESLLNTGELFF
TRBD1 | TRBJ2-7 | TRBV6-1 | - | TGTGCCAGCAGTGATGGGACAGGGCCCTACGAGCAGTACTTC | CASSDGTGPYEQYF
- | TRBJ2-7 | TRBV2 | - | TGTGCCAGCAGTGAAACTAGCTACGAGCAGTACTTC | CASSETSYEQYF
TRBD2 | TRBJ2-5 | TRBV7-9 | - | TGTGCCAGCAGTCATAGCGGGAGGGCCCAAGAGACCCAGTACTTC | CASSHSGRAQETQYF
TRBD1 | TRBJ1-1 | TRBV9 | - | TGTGCCAGCAGCGCGGGACAGGGACGGAACACTGAAGCTTTCTTT | CASSAGQGRNTEAFF
TRBD2 | TRBJ2-7 | TRBV7-2 | - | TGTGCCAGCAGCTTAGGGACTAGCGGGAGTACCCCCTACGAGCAGTACTTC | CASSLGTSGSTPYEQYF
- | TRBJ2-7 | TRBV5-6 | - | TGTGCCAGCAGCAGCGGGTTTGGATACGAGCAGTACTTC | CASSSGFGYEQYF
- | TRBJ1-2 | TRBV28 | - | TGTGCCAGCAGTCCGAGGTACTATGGCTACACCTTC | CASSPRYYGYTF
TRBD2 | TRBJ2-7 | TRBV2 | - | TGTGCCAGCCCTGGGACTAGCGGGAGCCCCTACGAGCAGTACTTC | CASPGTSGSPYEQYF
TRBD1 | TRBJ2-7 | TRBV6-5 | once | TGTGCCAGCAGTTTGGCCAGGACAGGCTACGAGCAGTACTTC | CASSLARTGYEQYF
- | TRBJ2-1 | TRBV7-6 | - | TGTGCCAGCACGTCGGCGACTGATTATAAATCCTACAATGAGCAGTTCTTC | CASTSATDYKSYNEQFF
TRBD1 | TRBJ2-3 | TRBV7-3 | - | TGTGCCAGCAGCTTATTTCGAGGGGGCCCAGATACGCAGTATTTT | CASSLFRGGPDTQYF
- | TRBJ2-7 | TRBV7-8 | - | TGTGCCAGCAGCTTAGTAGCAGGGTACTACGAGCAGTACTTC | CASSLVAGYYEQYF
- | TRBJ2-7 | TRBV6-6 | - | TGTGCCAGCAGCTATTCGGGACAAGACTACGAGCAGTACTTC | CASSYSGQDYEQYF
TRBD1 | TRBJ2-7 | TRBV5-8 | - | TGTGCCAGCAGCTTGGCCTTCGACAGGGAATACGAGCAGTACTTC | CASSLAFDREYEQYF
TRBD2 | TRBJ2-1 | TRBV4-1 | - | TGCGCCAGCAGCCAGGTAGCGGGAGTAACCTACAATGAGCAGTTCTTC | CASSQVAGVTYNEQFF
- | TRBJ1-5 | TRBV4-3 | - | TGCGCCAGCAGCCAAGTGTATAGCAATCAGCCCCAGCATTTT | CASSQVYSNQPQHF
- | TRBJ1-1 | TRBV30 | few | TGTGCCTGGACTCCGGGTCCTAACACTGAAGCTTTCTTT | CAWTPGPNTEAFF
TRBD1 | TRBJ1-2 | TRBV11-3 | many | TGTGCCAGCAGCTCCGAGGGGGCCAGGGGAAGCTATGGCTACACCTTC | CASSSEGARGSYGYTF
- | TRBJ2-7 | TRBV19 | - | TGTGCCAGTAGTATAGGAGGCGATACCTACGAGCAGTACTTC | CASSIGGDTYEQYF
TRBD2 | TRBJ2-3 | TRBV28 | - | TGTGCCAGCAGTTTATTAGCGGGCGGCACAGATACGCAGTATTTT | CASSLLAGGTDTQYF
TRBD1 | TRBJ1-2 | TRBV30 | - | TGTGCCTGGGGACAGGGGATGGTTGGTGGCTACACCTTC | CAWGQGMVGGYTF
- | TRBJ1-1 | TRBV7-8 | - | TGTGCCAGCACCCCAGGACAGAACACTGAAGCTTTCTTT | CASTPGQNTEAFF
- | TRBJ1-2 | TRBV5-8 | - | TGTGCCAGCATTCCTGGGGGAGGGGGAGACACCTCGTACTATGGCTACACCTTC | CASIPGGGGDTSYYGYTF
TRBD1 | TRBJ1-3 | TRBV5-6 | - | TGTGCCAGCAGCCCAGTATCTCTTGGACAGGGGACTGGAAACACCATATATTTT | CASSPVSLGQGTGNTIYF